A single sample gave rise to the 29 T cell receptor beta chains below, sequenced in a study of blood T cell repertoires in COVID-19 (dated by TCRdb to 2020 to 2022). To prepare the library, the immunoSEQ multiplex PCR assay was applied. The table was pulled from immuneACCESS by TCRdb, which kept in-frame rearrangements only. Such tables lose some clones; where checked, under half of the loss comes from unresolved V genes, and the rest has no known cause. Present in this sample are 120,000 to 150,000 clones, roughly 90% of which were seen just once. The ten top clones hold approximately 1.2% of the sample. The sample taken for sequencing was PBMCs or T cells enriched from blood (not recorded which). Every receptor here comes from a woman in her 30s with acute COVID-19.

This chain links TRBV2 with TRBJ1-2; D is perhaps TRBD1 (5 bases). V gave up 5 bases and J gave up 0 bases, with 19 bases separating them. The CDR3 is 17 amino acids. The germline gives CDR1 SNHLY, CDR2 FYNNEI. The CDR3: CASSSTASFSANYGYTF. In DNA form, the CDR3 reads TGTGCCAGCAGTTCGACAGCTTCCTTCTCAGCTAACTATGGCTACACCTTC.

The gene calls are TRBV5-1 and TRBJ2-3, with TRBD2 matching 9 bases. The J segment lost 1 base and the V segment lost 4 bases, leaving 4 bases of the junction unmatched. The CDR3 has 15 residues. Germline CDR1 is SGHRS and CDR2 is YFSETQ. The CDR3 reads CASSVSGSGTDTQYF. Here the CDR3 DNA reads TGCGCCAGCAGCGTTAGCGGGAGTGGCACAGATACGCAGTATTTT.

The V and J genes are TRBV7-2 and TRBJ2-3; 9 bases line up with TRBD2. The germline V gene encodes CDR1 SGHTA and CDR2 FQGNSA. The trim removed 7 bases at V and 1 base at J, leaving 6 bases unmatched. The CDR3 has 15 residues. The chain's CDR3 is CASTLRTSGTDTQYF. The CDR3 DNA reads as TGTGCCAGCACCCTAAGGACTAGCGGCACAGATACGCAGTATTTT.

The chain uses TRBV12-3 or TRBV12-4 and TRBJ2-7; D possibly corresponds to TRBD1 (6 bases). CDR3 length: 12 amino acids. Trimming removed 8 bases from V and 6 bases from J, with 14 bases in between. CDR3 loop: CASQTGFGEQYF. In DNA, the CDR3 is TGTGCCAGCCAAACAGGGTTTGGCGAGCAGTACTTC.

The V call is TRBV30, the J call TRBJ1-5; D uncertain. The CDR3 length is 14 residues. Trimming removed 5 bases at V and 0 bases at J, with 11 bases between. The germline gives CDR1 GTSNPN, CDR2 SVGIG (reference sequence). The CDR3 protein is CAWGGGYSNQPQHF. The CDR3, as DNA: TGTGCCTGGGGCGGAGGATATAGCAATCAGCCCCAGCATTTT.

This chain joins TRBV24-1 and TRBJ2-3; 10 bases line up with TRBD2. V shed 4 bases and J 6 bases; nucleotides not matched to a gene: 6. Germline-derived CDR1 and CDR2 are KGHDR and SFDVKD. This CDR3 region has 15 residues. This CDR3 is CATSDPSGSGDTQYF. CDR3 DNA: TGTGCCACCAGTGACCCTAGCGGGAGCGGCGATACGCAGTATTTT.

The chain is built from TRBV7-2 and TRBJ1-4; perhaps TRBD1 as D (5 bases). V lost 0 bases and J lost 4, with 18 bases in between. The V gene's germline CDR1 is SGHTA and CDR2 FQGNSA. This CDR3 comprises 18 residues. DNA for the CDR3: TGTGCCAGCAGCTTAGCCTTGGAAAGGGGCCATTTTAATGAAAAACTGTTTTTT. Translating it yields CASSLALERGHFNEKLFF.

This clone appeared once. The V call is TRBV29-1, the J call TRBJ1-1; D is possibly TRBD1 (5 bases). In germline, CDR1 is SQVTM, CDR2 ANQGSEA. The V gene lost 5 bases and the J gene lost 5 bases, with 15 bases spanning the gap. The CDR3 loop spans 13 amino acids. CDR3 DNA sequence: TGCAGCGTTTTTAGGATAACAGGAACTGAAGCTTTCTTT. Its protein is CSVFRITGTEAFF.

This sequence joins TRBV28 and TRBJ2-5, with 9 bases identical to TRBD1. This CDR3 has 14 residues. Germline CDR1 is MDHEN and CDR2 is SYDVKM. The junction had 6 bases not matched to a gene; V was cut back by 4 bases and J by 6 bases. CDR3 DNA sequence: TGTGCCAGCAGTTCAGGACAGGGGTGGAAGACCCAGTACTTC. Translated: CASSSGQGWKTQYF.

This chain uses TRBV7-3 with TRBJ2-1; 13 nucleotides match TRBD2. Germline V CDR1 and CDR2: SGHTA, FQGTGA. CDR3 length: 19 residues. The V gene end was trimmed by 5 bases and the J gene end by 2 bases; junction bases not matched to a gene: 12. CDR3 in amino acids: CASSPLAGGPDSPYNEQFF. The DNA of the CDR3 is TGTGCCAGCAGCCCACTAGCGGGAGGGCCGGATTCCCCCTACAATGAGCAGTTCTTC. Full variable domain (outside the CDR3, taken from reference TRBV7-3 and TRBJ2-1): GAGVSQTPSNKVTEKGKYVELRCDPISGHTALYWYRQSLGQGPEFLIYFQGTGAADDSGLPNDRFFAVRPEGSVSTLKIQRTERGDSAVYLCASSPLAGGPDSPYNEQFFGPGTRLTVL.

This clone occurred once. The V call is TRBV29-1, the J call TRBJ2-1; D gene ambiguous. The CDR3 has 12 amino acids. V lost 7 bases to trimming and J lost 1 base, with 8 bases between them. The germline V gene has CDR1 SQVTM and CDR2 ANQGSEA. The CDR3 region is CSATRSYNEQFF. DNA of the CDR3: TGCAGCGCTACGAGGTCCTACAATGAGCAGTTCTTC.

The rearrangement uses TRBV5-1 and TRBJ1-2, with D unclear. Germline CDR1 SGHRS, CDR2 YFSETQ. The CDR3 has 13 amino acids. V shed 5 bases and J shed 5 bases, with 13 bases lying between them. CDR3 coding DNA: TGCGCCAGCAGTCCGGAGGTGCAGTATGGCTACACCTTC. Translated: CASSPEVQYGYTF.

For the CDR3, the DNA is TGTGCCAGCAGCCCCGGGACTAGGGTATCTCTCGGCGAGCAGTACTTC. Residues: CASSPGTRVSLGEQYF. The chain uses TRBV11-2 and TRBJ2-7, with 8 bases matching TRBD2. Germline CDR1 reads SGHAT; CDR2 reads FQNNGV. The CDR3 consists of 16 residues. The J segment lost 6 bases and the V segment lost 5 bases, leaving 15 bases of the junction unmatched.

This clone was recorded once. The genes are TRBV7-9 and TRBJ2-1, with D possibly TRBD1 on 6 matching bases. This CDR3 has 17 amino acids. The V gene's germline CDR1 is SEHNR and CDR2 FQNEAQ (reference sequence). V gave up 2 bases and J gave up 7 bases, with 21 bases separating them. CDR3 loop: CASSLKLGTSRQNEQFF. The DNA for the CDR3 is TGTGCCAGCAGCTTAAAGCTAGGGACATCTCGCCAAAATGAGCAGTTCTTC.

The chain couples TRBV6-1 to TRBJ1-6, with a possible D match to TRBD1 (5 bases). Per germline, CDR1 MNHNS and CDR2 SASEGT. Trimming took off 3 bases at V and 10 bases at J, with 19 bases between the two ends. This CDR3 is 16 amino acids long. The CDR3 here is CASSDGGVLMSSPLHF. The CDR3 DNA is TGTGCCAGCAGTGATGGGGGGGTGCTGATGAGCTCACCCCTCCACTTT.

The rearrangement links TRBV7-2 to TRBJ1-2; a weak D match, TRBD1 (6 bases). The CDR3 contains 16 residues. CDR1 and CDR2 (germline): SGHTA, FQGNSA. Trimming shortened V by 2 bases and J by 6 bases, and 19 bases separated the two germline ends. CDR3 coding DNA: TGTGCCAGCAGCTTATTTGGGGGACAAGAATTTAATGGCTACACCTTC. This gives the protein CASSLFGGQEFNGYTF.

The sample holds one count of this clone. The V and J genes are TRBV5-1 and TRBJ2-7; 7 nucleotides line up with TRBD2. The CDR3 runs 15 residues. In germline, CDR1 is SGHRS, CDR2 YFSETQ. The ends lost 0 bases at V and 7 bases at J; junction bases unmatched: 10. The CDR3 DNA reads TGCGCCAGCAGCTTGGCCGGGGCGGGAGTAGGTGAGCAGTACTTC. It is translated as CASSLAGAGVGEQYF. The full variable domain, with the rest looked up from reference TRBV5-1 and TRBJ2-7, is KAGVTQTPRYLIKTRGQQVTLSCSPISGHRSVSWYQQTPGQGLQFLFEYFSETQRNKGNFPGRFSGRQFSNSRSEMNVSTLELGDSALYLCASSLAGAGVGEQYFGPGTRLTVT.

The chain couples TRBV7-9 to TRBJ2-7; 9 nucleotides align to TRBD2. The CDR3 spans 14 residues. Germline V lookup: CDR1 SEHNR, CDR2 FQNEAQ (reference sequence). J gave up 3 bases and V 3 bases, and 3 bases lay outside the gene matches. The CDR3 here is CASSFSGSGYEQYF. The CDR3 DNA sequence: TGTGCCAGCAGCTTTAGCGGGAGTGGCTACGAGCAGTACTTC.

The chain is built from TRBV5-1 and TRBJ1-4, with no clear D. Looked up from germline, CDR1 is SGHRS and CDR2 is YFSETQ. The CDR3 consists of 14 residues. V was cut by 0 bases and J by 2 bases, with 5 bases left in between. CDR3 amino acids: CASSLGRTNEKLFF. CDR3 nucleotide sequence: TGCGCCAGCAGCTTGGGGAGGACTAATGAAAAACTGTTTTTT.

This clone was counted only a few times. J is TRBJ2-2 and V is TRBV7-9; possibly TRBD2 for D (6 bases). Per germline, CDR1 SEHNR and CDR2 FQNEAQ (reference sequence). The CDR3 totals 14 residues. Trimming took off 5 bases at V and 5 bases at J, with 12 bases between the two ends. The CDR3 loop reads CASSQTRTTGELFF. CDR3 DNA sequence: TGTGCCAGCAGCCAGACTAGAACAACCGGGGAGCTGTTTTTT.

The gene calls are TRBV30 and TRBJ1-4; 8 bases are shared with TRBD1. After removal of 4 bases from V and 5 bases from J, the junction contained 6 bases not matched to a gene. Per germline, CDR1 GTSNPN and CDR2 SVGIG (reference sequence). This CDR3 is 14 amino acids long. Here the CDR3 reads CAWTPGQGNEKLFF. CDR3 in DNA: TGTGCCTGGACGCCAGGACAGGGAAATGAAAAACTGTTTTTT. Drawing the rest from reference TRBV30 and TRBJ1-4, the complete variable domain is SQTIHQWPATLVQPVGSPLSLECTVEGTSNPNLYWYRQAAGRGLQLLFYSVGIGQISSEVPQNLSASRPQDRQFILSSKKLLLSDSGFYLCAWTPGQGNEKLFFGSGTQLSVL.

The chain recombines TRBV2 with TRBJ1-2; 9 positions agree with TRBD1. The V gene's germline CDR1 is SNHLY and CDR2 FYNNEI. The junction had 3 bases not matched to a gene; V was cut back by 6 bases and J by 4 bases. This CDR3 is 13 amino acids long. The CDR3 sequence: CASREGQGYGYTF. The CDR3 nucleotides are TGTGCCAGCAGGGAGGGACAGGGCTATGGCTACACCTTC.

The chain uses TRBV28 and TRBJ2-7; the match to TRBD1 covers 7 bases. The V segment lost 3 bases and the J segment 3 bases; nucleotides outside the gene matches: 2. CDR1 MDHEN and CDR2 SYDVKM come from the germline V gene. The CDR3 extends over 13 amino acids. The CDR3 DNA reads as TGTGCCAGCAGTTTCACAGGGGACTACGAGCAGTACTTC. Translation: CASSFTGDYEQYF.

Points on this clone: The sample carries other DNA sequences with the same CDR3. The genes are TRBV5-1 and TRBJ2-5; TRBD2 matches 8 bases. The J segment lost 1 base and the V segment lost 4 bases, leaving 3 bases of the junction unmatched. Germline loops: CDR1 SGHRS, CDR2 YFSETQ. The CDR3 covers 14 residues. The CDR3 sequence is CASSLTSGQETQYF. The CDR3 DNA reads as TGCGCCAGCAGCCTCACTAGCGGCCAAGAGACCCAGTACTTC.

V gene TRBV11-3 combines with J gene TRBJ2-7; perhaps TRBD1 as D (6 bases). There are 13 residues in the CDR3. Trimming removed 2 bases at V and 3 bases at J, with 8 bases between. The germline gives CDR1 SGHNT, CDR2 YENEEA. CDR3 nucleotide sequence: TGTGCCAGCAGCTTAATCAGGGGCTACGAGCAGTACTTC. This gives the protein CASSLIRGYEQYF.

The chain links TRBV9 to TRBJ1-1; 8 bases align to TRBD1. The trim removed 3 bases at V and 0 bases at J, leaving 1 base unmatched. CDR1 and CDR2 (germline): SGDLS, YYNGEE. The CDR3 loop spans 14 amino acids. The CDR3 DNA sequence: TGTGCCAGCAGCGGGGGACAGGTGAACACTGAAGCTTTCTTT. Translating gives CASSGGQVNTEAFF.

V and J are TRBV6-2 or TRBV6-3 and TRBJ2-7; D may be TRBD2 (6 bases). CDR3 length: 13 amino acids. V shed 6 bases and J shed 3 bases, with 12 bases lying between them. Germline lookup yields CDR1 MNHEY and CDR2 SVGEGT. The CDR3 reads CASSLSGYYEQYF. The CDR3 DNA is TGTGCCAGCAGCCTCAGCGGGTACTACGAGCAGTACTTC.

This clone appeared a few times. This chain joins TRBV21-1 and TRBJ2-7; the D call in the table, TRBD2, was not verified against the DNA. TRBV21-1 is noted as a pseudogene. CDR3 length: 15 residues. The CDR3 protein is CASSKGEREGEGSSF. CDR3 sequence (DNA): TGTGCCAGCAGCAAAGGGGAGCGGGAGGGCGAAGGCTCCTCCTTC.

The rearrangement joins TRBV19 to TRBJ2-3; 13 nucleotides match TRBD2. J was trimmed by 5 bases and V by 7 bases; bases with no gene match: 9. Germline CDR1 is LNHDA and CDR2 is SQIVND (reference sequence). The CDR3 consists of 16 residues. CDR3 region: CASNIPGLAGEDTQYF. The CDR3 region has the DNA TGTGCCAGTAACATCCCCGGACTAGCGGGAGAAGATACGCAGTATTTT.